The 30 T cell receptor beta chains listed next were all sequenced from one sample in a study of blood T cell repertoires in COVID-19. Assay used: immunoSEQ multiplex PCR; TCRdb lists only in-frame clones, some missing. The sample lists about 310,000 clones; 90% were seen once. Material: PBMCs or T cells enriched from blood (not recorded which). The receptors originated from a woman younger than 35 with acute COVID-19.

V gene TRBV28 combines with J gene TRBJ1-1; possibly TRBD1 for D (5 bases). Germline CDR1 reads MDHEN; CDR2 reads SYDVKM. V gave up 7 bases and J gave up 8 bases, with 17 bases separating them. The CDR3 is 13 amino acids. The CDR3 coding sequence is TGTGCCAGCACCTTTCGATTCCCAGGGGAAGCTTTCTTT. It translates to CASTFRFPGEAFF.

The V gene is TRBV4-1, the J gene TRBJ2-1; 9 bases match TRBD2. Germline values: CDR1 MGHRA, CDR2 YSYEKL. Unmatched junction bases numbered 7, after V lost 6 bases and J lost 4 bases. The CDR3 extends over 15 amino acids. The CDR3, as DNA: TGCGCCAGCAGTGTACAGCTAGCGGGGTACAATGAGCAGTTCTTC. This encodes CASSVQLAGYNEQFF.

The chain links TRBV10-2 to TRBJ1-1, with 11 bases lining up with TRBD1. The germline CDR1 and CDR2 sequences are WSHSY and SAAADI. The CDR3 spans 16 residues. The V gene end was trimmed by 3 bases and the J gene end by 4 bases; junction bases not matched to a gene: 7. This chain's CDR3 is CASSDHGTGGLTEAFF. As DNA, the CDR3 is TGCGCCAGCAGTGATCACGGGACAGGGGGACTCACTGAAGCTTTCTTT.

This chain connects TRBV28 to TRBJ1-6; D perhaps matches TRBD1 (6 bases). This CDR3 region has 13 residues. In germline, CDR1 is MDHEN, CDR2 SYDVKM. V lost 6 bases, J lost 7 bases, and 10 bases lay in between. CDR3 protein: CASRRQENSPLHF. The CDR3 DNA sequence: TGTGCCAGCAGGCGACAGGAAAATTCACCCCTCCACTTT. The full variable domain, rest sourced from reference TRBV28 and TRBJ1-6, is DVKVTQSSRYLVKRTGEKVFLECVQDMDHENMFWYRQDPGLGLRLIYFSYDVKMKEKGDIPEGYSVSREKKERFSLILESASTNQTSMYLCASRRQENSPLHFGNGTRLTVT.

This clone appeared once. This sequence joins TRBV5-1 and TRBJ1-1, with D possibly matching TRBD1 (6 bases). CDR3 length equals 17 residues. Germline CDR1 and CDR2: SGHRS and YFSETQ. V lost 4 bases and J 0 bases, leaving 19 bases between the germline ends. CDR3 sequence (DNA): TGCGCCAGCAGCCGGTGGAAGTCGGGACAAGTGAACACTGAAGCTTTCTTT. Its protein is CASSRWKSGQVNTEAFF.

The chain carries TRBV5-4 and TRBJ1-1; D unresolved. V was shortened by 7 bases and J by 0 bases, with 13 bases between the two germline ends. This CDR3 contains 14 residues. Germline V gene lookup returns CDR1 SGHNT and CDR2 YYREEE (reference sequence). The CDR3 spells CASGRTDLNTEAFF. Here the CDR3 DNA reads TGTGCCAGCGGGAGGACCGACTTGAACACTGAAGCTTTCTTT.

The CDR3 protein is CASSPLGGYQPQHF. DNA for the CDR3: TGTGCCAGCAGCCCCCTGGGGGGATACCAGCCCCAGCATTTT. V gene TRBV5-5 combines with J gene TRBJ1-5, with a tentative D call TRBD1 (5 bases). Per the germline V gene, CDR1 is SGHKS and CDR2 is YYEKEE (reference sequence). Trimming cost V 4 bases and J 7 bases, with 15 bases left between them. CDR3 length: 14 amino acids. Supplemented by reference TRBV5-5 and TRBJ1-5, the full variable domain reads DAGVTQSPTHLIKTRGQQVTLRCSPISGHKSVSWYQQVLGQGPQFIFQYYEKEERGRGNFPDRFSARQFPNYSSELNVNALLLGDSALYLCASSPLGGYQPQHFGDGTRLSIL.

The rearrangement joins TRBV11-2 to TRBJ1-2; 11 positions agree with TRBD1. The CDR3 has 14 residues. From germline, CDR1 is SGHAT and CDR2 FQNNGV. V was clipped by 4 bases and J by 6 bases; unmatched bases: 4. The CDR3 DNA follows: TGTGCCAGCAGCTATGGGACAGGGGGAGATGGCTACACCTTC. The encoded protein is CASSYGTGGDGYTF.

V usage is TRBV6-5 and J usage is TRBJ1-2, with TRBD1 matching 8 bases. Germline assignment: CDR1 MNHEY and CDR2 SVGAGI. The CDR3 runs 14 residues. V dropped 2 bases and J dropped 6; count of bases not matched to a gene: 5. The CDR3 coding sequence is TGTGCCAGCAGTTACGGACAGGGATTGGATGGCTACACCTTC. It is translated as CASSYGQGLDGYTF.

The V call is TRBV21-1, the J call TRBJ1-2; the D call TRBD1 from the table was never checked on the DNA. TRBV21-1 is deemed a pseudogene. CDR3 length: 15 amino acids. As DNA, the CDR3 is TGTGCCAGCAGCGGATACAGGGGATATAACTATGGCTACACCTTC. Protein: CASSGYRGYNYGYTF.

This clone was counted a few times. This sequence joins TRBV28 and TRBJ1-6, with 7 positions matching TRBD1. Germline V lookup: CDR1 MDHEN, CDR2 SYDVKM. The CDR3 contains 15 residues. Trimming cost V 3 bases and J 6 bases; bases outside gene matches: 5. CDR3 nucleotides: TGTGCCAGCAGTTTGTGGCAGGGGGGTAATTCACCCCTCCACTTT. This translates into CASSLWQGGNSPLHF.

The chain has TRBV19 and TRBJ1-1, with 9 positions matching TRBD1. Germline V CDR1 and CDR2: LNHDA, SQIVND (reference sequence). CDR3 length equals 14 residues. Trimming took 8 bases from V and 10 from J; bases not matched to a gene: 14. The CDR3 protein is CASAPGTGWSTAFF. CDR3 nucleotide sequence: TGTGCCAGTGCCCCGGGGACAGGGTGGTCGACAGCTTTCTTT.

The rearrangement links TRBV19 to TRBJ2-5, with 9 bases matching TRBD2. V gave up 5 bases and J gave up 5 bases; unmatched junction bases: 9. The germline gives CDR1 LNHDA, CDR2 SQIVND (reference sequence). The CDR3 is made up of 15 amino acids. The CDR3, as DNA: TGTGCCAGTAGTTCTAGCGGGGAACGGGGGGAGACCCAGTACTTC. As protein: CASSSSGERGETQYF.

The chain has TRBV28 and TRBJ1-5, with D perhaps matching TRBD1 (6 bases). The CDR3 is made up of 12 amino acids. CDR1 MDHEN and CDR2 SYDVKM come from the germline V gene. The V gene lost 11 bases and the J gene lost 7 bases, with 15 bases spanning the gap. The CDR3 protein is CAGRTGNQPQHF. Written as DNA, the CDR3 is TGTGCCGGAAGAACAGGGAACCAGCCCCAGCATTTT.

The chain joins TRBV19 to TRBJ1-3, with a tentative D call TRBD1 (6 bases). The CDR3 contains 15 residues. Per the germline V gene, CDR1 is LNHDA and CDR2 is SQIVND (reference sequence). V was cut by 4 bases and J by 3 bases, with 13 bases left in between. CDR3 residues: CASSTRQGGGNTIYF. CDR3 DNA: TGTGCCAGTAGTACCAGACAAGGGGGTGGAAACACCATATATTTT.

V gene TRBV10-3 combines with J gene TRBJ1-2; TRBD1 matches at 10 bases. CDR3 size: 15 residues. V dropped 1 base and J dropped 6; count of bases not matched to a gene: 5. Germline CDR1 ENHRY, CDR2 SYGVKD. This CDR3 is CAISEFSGTGDGYTF. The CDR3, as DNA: TGTGCCATCAGTGAGTTCTCCGGGACAGGGGATGGCTACACCTTC.

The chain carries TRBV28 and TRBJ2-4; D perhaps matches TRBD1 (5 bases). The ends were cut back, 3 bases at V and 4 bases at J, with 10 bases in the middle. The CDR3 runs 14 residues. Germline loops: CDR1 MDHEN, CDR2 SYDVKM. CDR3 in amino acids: CASSFPGSKNIQYF. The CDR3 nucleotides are TGTGCCAGCAGTTTCCCAGGGTCTAAAAACATTCAGTACTTC.

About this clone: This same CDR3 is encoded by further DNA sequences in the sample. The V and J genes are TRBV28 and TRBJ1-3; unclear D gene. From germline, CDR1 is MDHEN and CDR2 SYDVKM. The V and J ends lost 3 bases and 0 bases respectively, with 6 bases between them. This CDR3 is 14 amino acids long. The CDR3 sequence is CASSFPGSGNTIYF. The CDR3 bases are TGTGCCAGCAGTTTCCCGGGCTCTGGAAACACCATATATTTT.

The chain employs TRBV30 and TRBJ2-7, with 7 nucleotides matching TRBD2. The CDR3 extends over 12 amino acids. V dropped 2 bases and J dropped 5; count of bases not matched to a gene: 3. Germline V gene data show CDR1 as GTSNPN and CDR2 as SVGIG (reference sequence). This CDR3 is CAWSLREDEQYF. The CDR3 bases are TGTGCCTGGAGTCTACGGGAGGACGAGCAGTACTTC.

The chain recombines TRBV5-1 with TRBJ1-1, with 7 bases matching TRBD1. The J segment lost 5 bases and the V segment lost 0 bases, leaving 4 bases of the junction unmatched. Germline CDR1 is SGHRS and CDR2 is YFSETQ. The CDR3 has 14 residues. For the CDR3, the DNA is TGCGCCAGCAGCTTGGAACAGGGGCGAACTGAAGCTTTCTTT. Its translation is CASSLEQGRTEAFF.

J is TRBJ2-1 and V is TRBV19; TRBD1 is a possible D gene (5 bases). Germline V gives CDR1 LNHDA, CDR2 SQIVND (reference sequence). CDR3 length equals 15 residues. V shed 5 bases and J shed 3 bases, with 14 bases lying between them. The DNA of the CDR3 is TGTGCCAGTAGTCTCCGACAGAGTAACTACAATGAGCAGTTCTTC. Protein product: CASSLRQSNYNEQFF.

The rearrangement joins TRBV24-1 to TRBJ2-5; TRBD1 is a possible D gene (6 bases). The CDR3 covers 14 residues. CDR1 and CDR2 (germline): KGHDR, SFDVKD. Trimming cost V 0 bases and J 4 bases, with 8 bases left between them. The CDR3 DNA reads TGTGCCACCAGTGATTTGCAACAGGGAGAGACCCAGTACTTC. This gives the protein CATSDLQQGETQYF.

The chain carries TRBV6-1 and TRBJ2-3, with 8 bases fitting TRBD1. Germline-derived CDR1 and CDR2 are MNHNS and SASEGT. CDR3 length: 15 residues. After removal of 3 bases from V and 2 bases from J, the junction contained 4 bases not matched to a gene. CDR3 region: CASSELDRATDTQYF. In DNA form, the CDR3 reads TGTGCCAGCAGTGAGCTGGACAGGGCCACAGATACGCAGTATTTT.

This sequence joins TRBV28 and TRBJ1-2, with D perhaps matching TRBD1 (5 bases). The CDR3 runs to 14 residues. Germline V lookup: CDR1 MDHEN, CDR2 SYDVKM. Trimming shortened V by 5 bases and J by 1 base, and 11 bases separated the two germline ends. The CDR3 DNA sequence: TGTGCCAGCAGTGCCCTGGGGCTTAACTATGGCTACACCTTC. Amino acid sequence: CASSALGLNYGYTF.

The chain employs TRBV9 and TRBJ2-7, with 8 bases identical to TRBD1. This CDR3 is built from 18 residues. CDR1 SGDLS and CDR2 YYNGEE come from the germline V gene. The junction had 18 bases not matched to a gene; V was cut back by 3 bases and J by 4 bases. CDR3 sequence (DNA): TGTGCCAGCAGCGGAGAAACGCAGGGGGACAGGCCCTATTACGAGCAGTACTTC. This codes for CASSGETQGDRPYYEQYF.

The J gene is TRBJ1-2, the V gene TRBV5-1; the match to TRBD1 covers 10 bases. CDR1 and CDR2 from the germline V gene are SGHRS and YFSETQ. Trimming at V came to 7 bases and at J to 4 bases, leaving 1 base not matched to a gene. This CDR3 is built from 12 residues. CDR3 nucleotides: TGCGCCAGCGGGACAGGGGTCTATGGCTACACCTTC. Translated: CASGTGVYGYTF. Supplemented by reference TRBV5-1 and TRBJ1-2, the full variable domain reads KAGVTQTPRYLIKTRGQQVTLSCSPISGHRSVSWYQQTPGQGLQFLFEYFSETQRNKGNFPGRFSGRQFSNSRSEMNVSTLELGDSALYLCASGTGVYGYTFGSGTRLTVV.

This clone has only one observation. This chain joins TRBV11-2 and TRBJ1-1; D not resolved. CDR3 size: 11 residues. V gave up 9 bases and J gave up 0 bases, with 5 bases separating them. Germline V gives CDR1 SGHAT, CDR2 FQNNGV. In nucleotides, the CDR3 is TGTGCCAGTGAGCTGAACACTGAAGCTTTCTTT. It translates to CASELNTEAFF.

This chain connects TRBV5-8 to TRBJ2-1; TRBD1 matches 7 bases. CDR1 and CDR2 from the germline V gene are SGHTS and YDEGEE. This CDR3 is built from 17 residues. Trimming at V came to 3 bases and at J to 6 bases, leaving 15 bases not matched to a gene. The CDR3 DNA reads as TGTGCCAGCAGCTCCGGGGCAGGGGGAGTATTTGGCAATGAGCAGTTCTTC. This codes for CASSSGAGGVFGNEQFF.

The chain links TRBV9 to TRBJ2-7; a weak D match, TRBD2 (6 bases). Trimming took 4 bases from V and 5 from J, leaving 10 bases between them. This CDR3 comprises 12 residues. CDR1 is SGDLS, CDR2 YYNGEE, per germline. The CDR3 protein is CASSMGEDEQYF. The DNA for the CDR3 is TGTGCCAGCAGCATGGGGGAGGACGAGCAGTACTTC.

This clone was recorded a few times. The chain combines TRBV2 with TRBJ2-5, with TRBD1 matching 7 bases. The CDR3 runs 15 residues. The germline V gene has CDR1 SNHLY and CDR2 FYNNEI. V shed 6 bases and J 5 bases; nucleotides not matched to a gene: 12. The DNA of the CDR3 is TGTGCCAGCAGGGACAGGATTGAGTTCACGGAGACCCAGTACTTC. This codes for CASRDRIEFTETQYF.